A single sample gave rise to the 27 T cell receptor beta chains below, sequenced in a study of blood T cells in healthy people across ages (dated by TCRdb to between 2015 and 2017). The library was obtained by 5' RACE. For sequencing, an Illumina HiSeq 2500 was employed. A second PCR of roughly 7 to 12 cycles was run with a J-beta primer mix and a sample-barcoded 5' primer. TCRdb took the public reads, trimmed them with fastp at Q25, ran MiXCR for clone calling and kept in-frame beta chains. Identical CDR3 proteins give one entry, which carries the most common genes and DNA. Present in this sample are 800,000 to 1,000,000 distinct CDR3 sequences, about 48% of which were seen just once. Roughly 12% of the sample is held by the ten biggest clonotypes. Material: blood. Receptors originate from a man under 40 in good health.

J is TRBJ1-4 and V is TRBV20-1, with TRBD1 matching over 9 bases. The germline V gene has CDR1 DFQATT and CDR2 SNEGSKA (reference sequence). This CDR3 is 20 amino acids long. With V trimmed by 0 bases and J by 8 bases, 22 bases remained unmatched. The CDR3 DNA reads as TGCAGTGCTAGAGATCAAGTGGGGACAGGGAATCCCGGCGGGGACGAAAAACTGTTTTTT. Residues: CSARDQVGTGNPGGDEKLFF.

V is TRBV5-1 and J is TRBJ2-1, with D possibly being TRBD1 or TRBD2 (5 bases each). The V and J ends lost 5 bases and 6 bases respectively, with 12 bases between them. CDR3 size: 13 residues. Germline V lookup: CDR1 SGHRS, CDR2 YFSETQ. CDR3: CASRAAGGNEQFF. CDR3 coding DNA: TGCGCCAGCAGGGCGGCTGGGGGCAATGAGCAGTTCTTC.

The gene calls are TRBV11-3 and TRBJ2-1; possibly TRBD1 or TRBD2 for D (5 bases each). V lost 4 bases to trimming and J lost 7 bases, with 17 bases between them. The length of the CDR3 is 15 residues. CDR1 SGHNT and CDR2 YENEEA come from the germline V gene. CDR3 protein: CASSSRYSGTNEQFF. The CDR3, as DNA: TGTGCCAGCAGCTCGAGATATTCCGGGACGAATGAGCAGTTCTTC.

The chain is built from TRBV5-1 and TRBJ1-5; D unresolved. The CDR3 loop spans 17 amino acids. The V gene's germline CDR1 is SGHRS and CDR2 YFSETQ. The V gene lost 0 bases and the J gene lost 10 bases, with 23 bases spanning the gap. CDR3 amino acids: CASSLEFVSFPPFPQHF. The DNA for the CDR3 is TGCGCCAGCAGCTTGGAGTTCGTCAGCTTTCCCCCTTTTCCCCAGCATTTT.

In this sample, this clonotype turned up a few times. The chain couples TRBV6-5 to TRBJ2-7; 10 nucleotides match TRBD1. Germline CDR1 and CDR2: MNHEY and SVGAGI. With 2 bases clipped from V and 6 bases from J, the junction kept 4 bases outside the gene matches. The CDR3 is 14 amino acids. In DNA, the CDR3 is TGTGCCAGCAGTTACAGACAGGGGGCTAGCGAGCAGTACTTC. Translation: CASSYRQGASEQYF.

The chain uses TRBV6-5 and TRBJ1-1; no clear D. Germline CDR1 is MNHEY and CDR2 is SVGAGI. V lost 5 bases and J 3 bases, leaving 10 bases between the germline ends. The CDR3 is 13 amino acids. CDR3 DNA: TGTGCCAGCAGTGGGAACCGGGACACTGAAGCTTTCTTT. Translating it yields CASSGNRDTEAFF.

J is TRBJ2-3 and V is TRBV7-2; D not resolved. CDR1 is SGHTA, CDR2 FQGNSA, per germline. This CDR3 is 16 amino acids long. V was shortened by 4 bases and J by 0 bases, with 14 bases between the two germline ends. The DNA for the CDR3 is TGTGCCAGCAGCTCTCCAAGGACCGACAGCACAGATACGCAGTATTTT. Protein sequence: CASSSPRTDSTDTQYF.

V gene TRBV28 combines with J gene TRBJ1-5; maybe TRBD1 (5 bases). Trimming pared 8 bases from V and 6 bases from J, leaving 14 bases between. Germline loops: CDR1 MDHEN, CDR2 SYDVKM. The length of the CDR3 is 13 residues. The CDR3 protein is CASALGVVQPQHF. In DNA, the CDR3 is TGTGCCAGCGCCTTGGGGGTGGTTCAGCCCCAGCATTTT.

About this clonotype: A much larger clonotype is one base distant, so this may be a read error. The chain recombines TRBV20-1 with TRBJ2-5; D perhaps matches TRBD2 (5 bases). This CDR3 is 13 amino acids long. Trimming left V 8 bases short and J 11 bases short, with 24 bases between. Germline CDR1 is DFQATT and CDR2 is SNEGSKA (reference sequence). The CDR3 coding sequence is TGCAGTATCATATCGGGGAGTCGGAATGAGCAGTACTTC. This codes for CSIISGSRNEQYF.

In this sample, this clonotype turned up a few times. The chain couples TRBV4-1 to TRBJ2-3, with no clear D. The V end lost 0 bases, the J end lost 2 bases, and 3 bases lay between the germline ends. Germline lookup yields CDR1 MGHRA and CDR2 YSYEKL. This CDR3 contains 13 residues. CDR3 DNA sequence: TGCGCCAGCAGCCAAGATACCACAGATACGCAGTATTTT. Its translation is CASSQDTTDTQYF.

This clonotype appeared a few times. V and J are TRBV29-1 and TRBJ2-1; maybe TRBD1 (5 bases). CDR1 and CDR2 (germline): SQVTM, ANQGSEA. The CDR3 consists of 12 residues. The V and J ends lost 4 bases and 4 bases respectively, with 8 bases between them. The CDR3, as DNA: TGCAGCGTTGGTGACAGATACAATGAGCAGTTCTTC. Translated: CSVGDRYNEQFF.

The chain carries TRBV6-2 or TRBV6-3 and TRBJ1-1; 7 bases match TRBD1. The V and J ends lost 4 bases and 0 bases, in that order; junction bases with no gene match: 8. CDR3 length: 16 amino acids. CDR1 MNHEY and CDR2 SVGEGT come from the germline V gene. This chain's CDR3 is CASSSIKGAVNTEAFF. The CDR3 coding sequence is TGTGCCAGCAGTTCAATTAAGGGGGCTGTGAACACTGAAGCTTTCTTT.

CDR3 nucleotides: TGTGCCAGCAGTAGGAGCAGTTACAAGCAGTACTTC. Translating it yields CASSRSSYKQYF. The chain joins TRBV28 to TRBJ2-7; D is ambiguous. V was clipped by 5 bases and J by 8 bases, with 13 bases between them. There are 12 residues in the CDR3. The V gene's germline CDR1 is MDHEN and CDR2 SYDVKM.

V gene TRBV28 combines with J gene TRBJ1-1, with a possible D match to TRBD1 (5 bases). The CDR3 is 15 amino acids. With 6 bases removed from V and 5 bases from J, the gap between germline ends came to 19 bases. Germline assignment: CDR1 MDHEN and CDR2 SYDVKM. The CDR3 DNA reads as TGTGCCAGCAGCGGGTCGATGGGGCTGCGAACTGAAGCTTTCTTT. This sequence encodes CASSGSMGLRTEAFF.

The V and J genes are TRBV5-1 and TRBJ1-4, with D tentatively TRBD1 (5 bases). The CDR3 length is 14 residues. Per the germline V gene, CDR1 is SGHRS and CDR2 is YFSETQ. Deletions cut 4 bases from V and 8 bases from J, with 15 bases between. The CDR3 loop is CASSPGPPGEKLFF. The DNA for the CDR3 is TGCGCCAGCAGCCCAGGGCCGCCAGGGGAAAAACTGTTTTTT.

The chain combines TRBV6-1 with TRBJ2-5, with TRBD1 matching 7 bases. V dropped 6 bases and J dropped 2; count of bases not matched to a gene: 9. The length of the CDR3 is 15 residues. Germline assignment: CDR1 MNHNS and CDR2 SASEGT. The CDR3 sequence is CASRDPSQGQETQYF. The CDR3 coding sequence is TGTGCCAGCAGGGACCCTTCACAGGGGCAAGAGACCCAGTACTTC.

Note on this clonotype: This could be a read error, since a much larger clone is one nucleotide away. This chain joins TRBV6-2 or TRBV6-3 and TRBJ1-1; weak D call: TRBD1 (5 bases). The length of the CDR3 is 15 residues. Germline-derived CDR1 and CDR2 are MNHEY and SVGEGT. This CDR3 is CTSSYPTAVDTEAFF. The CDR3 region has the DNA TGTACCAGCAGTTACCCGACAGCTGTGGACACTGAAGCTTTCTTT.

The chain uses TRBV21-1 and TRBJ1-5; the table gives TRBD1 as D, unverified against the DNA. TRBV21-1 is designated a pseudogene. The CDR3 sequence is 14 residues long. The CDR3 reads CASWNRDGNQPQHF. CDR3 sequence (DNA): TGTGCCAGCTGGAACAGGGATGGCAATCAGCCCCAGCATTTT.

J is TRBJ1-5 and V is TRBV20-1, with D uncertain. The CDR3 length is 18 residues. CDR1 is DFQATT, CDR2 SNEGSKA, per germline (reference sequence). V was pared by 0 bases and J by 0 bases, with 18 bases between. The CDR3 sequence: CSARDTALAPYSNQPQHF. CDR3 DNA: TGCAGTGCTAGAGACACGGCGCTCGCCCCGTATAGCAATCAGCCCCAGCATTTT.

The chain joins TRBV7-6 to TRBJ2-7; no firm D call. The germline V and J ends were trimmed by 4 bases and 4 bases, with 14 bases remaining between them. Germline V gene data show CDR1 as SGHVS and CDR2 as FNYEAQ. The CDR3 is 14 residues long. CDR3 region: CASSSEALTYEQYF. CDR3 DNA sequence: TGTGCCAGCAGCTCCGAAGCCCTTACTTACGAGCAGTACTTC.

The chain links TRBV7-9 to TRBJ2-5; a possible D gene is TRBD1 (5 bases). V gave up 6 bases and J gave up 0 bases, with 11 bases separating them. The germline V gene has CDR1 SEHNR and CDR2 FQNEAQ (reference sequence). The CDR3 totals 14 residues. DNA for the CDR3: TGTGCCAGCAGGGCTCCAGGGAACCAAGAGACCCAGTACTTC. Its translation is CASRAPGNQETQYF. The complete variable domain, with remaining parts taken from reference TRBV7-9 and TRBJ2-5, reads DTGVSQNPRHKITKRGQNVTFRCDPISEHNRLYWYRQTLGQGPEFLTYFQNEAQLEKSRLLSDRFSAERPKGSFSTLEIQRTEQGDSAMYLCASRAPGNQETQYFGPGTRLLVL.

The rearrangement joins TRBV28 to TRBJ2-1; 11 nucleotides agree with TRBD2. Trimming removed 5 bases from V and 4 bases from J; junction bases left unmatched: 7. CDR3 length: 16 residues. Germline CDR1 reads MDHEN; CDR2 reads SYDVKM. The CDR3 region is CASSALLAGVYNEQFF. The CDR3 DNA is TGTGCCAGCAGTGCCCTACTAGCGGGGGTTTACAATGAGCAGTTCTTC.

The rearrangement uses TRBV6-2 or TRBV6-3 and TRBJ2-5; maybe TRBD2 (6 bases). Per germline, CDR1 MNHEY and CDR2 SVGEGT. V was cut by 5 bases and J by 3 bases, with 13 bases left in between. The CDR3 is 14 amino acids. The CDR3 region is CASSDGTEKETQYF. Written as DNA, the CDR3 is TGTGCCAGCAGTGACGGGACTGAGAAAGAGACCCAGTACTTC.

This clonotype was observed a few times. This chain connects TRBV5-5 to TRBJ2-5, with 7 nucleotides matching TRBD1. CDR1 is SGHKS and CDR2 is YYEKEE in the germline V gene (reference sequence). The length of the CDR3 is 18 residues. V trimming: 4 bases; J trimming: 1 base; junction bases outside the gene matches: 16. Here the CDR3 DNA reads TGTGCCAGCAGCCTCGGGACAGAAACCCACGAGGGCCAAGAGACCCAGTACTTC. Its protein product is CASSLGTETHEGQETQYF.

This clonotype was recorded only once. The chain recombines TRBV5-1 with TRBJ2-5; a weak D match, TRBD2 (5 bases). The germline V and J ends were trimmed by 1 base and 2 bases, with 12 bases remaining between them. Germline V gene lookup returns CDR1 SGHRS and CDR2 YFSETQ. The CDR3 loop spans 15 amino acids. The CDR3 coding sequence is TGCGCCAGCAGCTTGACAACCCCGGGGCAAGAGACCCAGTACTTC. This codes for CASSLTTPGQETQYF.

This chain links TRBV12-3 or TRBV12-4 with TRBJ1-1; 9 bases map to TRBD1. The CDR3 sequence is 15 residues long. Unmatched junction bases numbered 3, after V lost 3 bases and J lost 1 base. The CDR3 nucleotides are TGTGCCAGCAGTTTGACAGGGGGGGGGAACACTGAAGCTTTCTTT. This gives the protein CASSLTGGGNTEAFF.

V and J are TRBV5-1 and TRBJ2-3; D is uncertain. Germline V gene data show CDR1 as SGHRS and CDR2 as YFSETQ. The CDR3 has 18 amino acids. V lost 0 bases, J lost 0 bases, and 17 bases lay in between. The CDR3 here is CASSLEGQATRSTDTQYF. CDR3 in DNA: TGCGCCAGCAGCTTGGAAGGGCAGGCGACCCGCAGCACAGATACGCAGTATTTT.